In this sample, the clone carrying this TCR beta chain turned up a few times. This entry is derived from a study of blood T cell repertoires in COVID-19. Libraries were prepared by immunoSEQ multiplex PCR; TCRdb keeps only in-frame clonotypes and omits some of them. This sample has some 220,000 clones, with 86% found just once. The CDR3 is made up of 14 amino acids. Trimming removed 8 bases from V and 2 bases from J; junction bases left unmatched: 9. CDR1 is LNHDA, CDR2 SQIVND, per germline (reference sequence). The rearrangement joins TRBV19 to TRBJ2-7, with 7 bases lining up with TRBD1. Sequenced: PBMCs or T cells enriched from blood (not recorded which). The source of this sequence is a woman aged 40 to 49 with acute COVID-19. The CDR3 DNA is TGTGCCAGTCTTAACCGGGACAGTCCCTACGAGCAGTACTTC. It is translated as CASLNRDSPYEQYF.